This T cell receptor beta chain was identified in a study of blood T cell repertoires in COVID-19. About the research overall: Samples of COVID-19 (acute and convalescent) were obtained from the United States, Italy and Spain. Nucleic acid was either cDNA or gDNA, and it came from T cells, B-cell-depleted T cells, or PBMCs.

Clones were sequenced by immunoSEQ multiplex PCR, and TCRdb holds only the in-frame ones, with some missing. The table has 150,000 or so clones, roughly 82% seen once. Enrolment of Seattle patients took place during active infection, and they were followed longitudinally. Germline CDR1 reads SGHDT; CDR2 reads YYEEEE. The CDR3 spans 14 residues. Trimming cost V 4 bases and J 2 bases; bases outside gene matches: 5. The V and J genes are TRBV5-6 and TRBJ2-7, with 8 bases lining up with TRBD1. This sequence was found in a woman aged 40 to 50 with COVID-19, enrolled during active disease. The sample comprised peripheral blood. The CDR3 loop reads CASSPQGAPYEQYF. CDR3 nucleotides: TGTGCCAGCAGCCCTCAGGGGGCACCCTACGAGCAGTACTTC.